Listed here is a single T cell receptor beta chain. This entry is derived from a study of CD8 T cells in Susac syndrome. The CDR3 spans 13 residues. Germline lookup yields CDR1 DFQATT and CDR2 SNEGSKA (reference sequence). V lost 1 base and J lost 3, with 10 bases in between. The CD8+ and CD4+ T cells were negatively isolated, with the TEMRA cells enriched by FACS. A quantity of about 0.5 to 1 ug RNA underwent reverse transcription using random hexamers. One entry per CDR3 protein results from TCRdb running MiXCR on the immunoSEQ multiplex PCR reads. Counted here are more than 200,000 distinct CDR3 sequences, roughly 90% occurring once; the ten biggest clones make up around 0.13%.

The rearrangement uses TRBV20-1 and TRBJ2-7, with D perhaps matching TRBD1 (5 bases). Material: CD8+ T cells from PBMCs. The sequence derives from a human donor with multiple sclerosis. In nucleotides, the CDR3 is TGCAGTGCTAGAGTTGGCAGGGACTACGAGCAGTACTTC. It translates to CSARVGRDYEQYF.